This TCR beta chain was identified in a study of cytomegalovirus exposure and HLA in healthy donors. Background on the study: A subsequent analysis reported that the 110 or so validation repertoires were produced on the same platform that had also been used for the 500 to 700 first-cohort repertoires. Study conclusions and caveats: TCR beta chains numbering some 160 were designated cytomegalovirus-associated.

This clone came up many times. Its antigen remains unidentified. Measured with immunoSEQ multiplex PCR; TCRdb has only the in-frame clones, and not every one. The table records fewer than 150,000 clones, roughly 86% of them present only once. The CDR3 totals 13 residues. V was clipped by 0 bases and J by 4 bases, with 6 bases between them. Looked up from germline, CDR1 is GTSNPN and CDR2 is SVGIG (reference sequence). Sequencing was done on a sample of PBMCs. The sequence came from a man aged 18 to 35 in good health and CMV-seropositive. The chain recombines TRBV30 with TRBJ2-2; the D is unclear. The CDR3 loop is CAWSVPGTGELFF. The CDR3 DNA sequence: TGTGCCTGGAGTGTACCCGGCACCGGGGAGCTGTTTTTT.